The clone carrying this T cell receptor beta chain came up many times. A unique molecular identifier was carried by every single TCR cDNA molecule. TCRdb analysed the 5' RACE reads with MiXCR anew, one entry per CDR3 protein. The repertoire holds 12,000 to 15,000 distinct CDR3 sequences, less than 14% seen once, with about 32% in the top ten. This sample was included in a study of spatial heterogeneity in lung cancer. Described time point: sample taken at primary tumor resection. No cell sorting; template was whole RNA from tumor, lung tissue or PBMC. This CDR3 comprises 17 residues. The material sequenced was PBMCs, taken at surgery. The chain has TRBV21-1 and TRBJ2-7; the table assigns TRBD1, which was not confirmed against the DNA. TRBV21-1 is noted as a pseudogene. The source is a female donor with early-stage non-small cell lung cancer. In DNA, the CDR3 is TGTGCCAGCAGCAAAGGAATCCGGGACCCCAGCTCCTACGAGCAGTACTTC. It translates to CASSKGIRDPSSYEQYF.